Listed here are 21 T cell receptor beta chains from one sample, sequenced in a study of cytomegalovirus exposure and HLA in healthy donors. The method was immunoSEQ multiplex PCR; TCRdb's version includes in-frame clones alone and lacks a portion of them. The sample yields around 250,000 clones, roughly 88% seen once. Sequences were obtained from PBMCs. The source of these receptors is a woman under 40 in good health and CMV-seronegative.

This chain connects TRBV4-2 to TRBJ2-7; D unclear. V was shortened by 0 bases and J by 3 bases, with 3 bases between the two germline ends. Germline loops: CDR1 LGHNA, CDR2 YNFKEQ. The CDR3 loop spans 12 amino acids. In DNA form, the CDR3 reads TGTGCCAGCAGCCAAGAAGGCTACGAGCAGTACTTC. This translates into CASSQEGYEQYF.

The rearrangement uses TRBV7-3 and TRBJ2-3, with 10 positions matching TRBD2. The CDR3 has 15 residues. V lost 3 bases, J lost 5 bases, and 5 bases stayed unmatched. Germline loops: CDR1 SGHTA, CDR2 FQGTGA. CDR3 DNA sequence: TGTGCCAGCAGCTTTACTAGCGGGACGGGAGATACGCAGTATTTT. Translating gives CASSFTSGTGDTQYF.

The chain has TRBV28 and TRBJ1-1, with D possibly matching TRBD1 (5 bases). This CDR3 has 14 residues. Germline assignment: CDR1 MDHEN and CDR2 SYDVKM. The ends were cut back, 6 bases at V and 5 bases at J, with 16 bases in the middle. CDR3 coding DNA: TGTGCCAGCAGAGTTGAGAGGGGTCATACTGAAGCTTTCTTT. It specifies CASRVERGHTEAFF.

The gene calls are TRBV7-2 and TRBJ2-7, with 7 positions matching TRBD2. With V trimmed by 5 bases and J by 5 bases, 12 bases remained unmatched. This CDR3 is built from 15 residues. Per the germline V gene, CDR1 is SGHTA and CDR2 is FQGNSA. CDR3 sequence: CASSHIGRKDNEQYF. The CDR3 DNA sequence: TGTGCCAGCAGCCACATCGGGAGGAAGGATAACGAGCAGTACTTC.

V gene TRBV28 combines with J gene TRBJ1-5; D may be TRBD1 (6 bases). The CDR3 spans 14 residues. The germline V and J ends were trimmed by 2 bases and 6 bases, with 11 bases remaining between them. The V gene's germline CDR1 is MDHEN and CDR2 SYDVKM. CDR3 coding DNA: TGTGCCAGCAGTTTACGGACAGAGGGTCAGCCCCAGCATTTT. Amino acid sequence: CASSLRTEGQPQHF. Looking up the rest from reference TRBV28 and TRBJ1-5 gives the full variable domain: DVKVTQSSRYLVKRTGEKVFLECVQDMDHENMFWYRQDPGLGLRLIYFSYDVKMKEKGDIPEGYSVSREKKERFSLILESASTNQTSMYLCASSLRTEGQPQHFGDGTRLSIL.

The J gene is TRBJ2-2, the V gene TRBV9; no clear D. CDR3 size: 14 residues. The V gene lost 6 bases and the J gene lost 0 bases, with 9 bases spanning the gap. Germline-derived CDR1 and CDR2 are SGDLS and YYNGEE. Here the CDR3 reads CASTHQANTGELFF. DNA of the CDR3: TGTGCCAGCACCCATCAGGCGAACACCGGGGAGCTGTTTTTT.

This sequence joins TRBV28 and TRBJ2-7; maybe TRBD1 (6 bases). The V gene lost 6 bases and the J gene lost 2 bases, with 20 bases spanning the gap. CDR1 MDHEN and CDR2 SYDVKM come from the germline V gene. This CDR3 is 16 amino acids long. The CDR3 nucleotides are TGTGCCAGCAGCGGCCCGGACAGCTATATACCCTACGAGCAGTACTTC. Protein: CASSGPDSYIPYEQYF.

This chain joins TRBV9 and TRBJ2-1; 9 nucleotides align to TRBD2. Trimming took 0 bases from V and 7 from J; bases not matched to a gene: 11. This CDR3 region has 17 residues. Germline V gene lookup returns CDR1 SGDLS and CDR2 YYNGEE. DNA for the CDR3: TGTGCCAGCAGCGTAGACTTGGCGGGAGGGTTAAGAAATGAGCAGTTCTTC. This translates into CASSVDLAGGLRNEQFF.

With respect to this clone: The sample has other DNA sequences that encode this CDR3 too. V is TRBV11-2 and J is TRBJ2-7; 11 bases map to TRBD1. CDR1 SGHAT and CDR2 FQNNGV come from the germline V gene. V shed 1 base and J 4 bases; nucleotides not matched to a gene: 3. The CDR3 totals 15 residues. The CDR3 loop is CASSLGGTGGYEQYF. The CDR3 DNA reads as TGTGCCAGCAGCTTAGGGGGGACAGGGGGATACGAGCAGTACTTC.

The chain is built from TRBV28 and TRBJ2-7; a possible D gene is TRBD2 (7 bases). Trimming removed 5 bases at V and 3 bases at J, with 17 bases between. The CDR3 is 15 residues long. Germline assignment: CDR1 MDHEN and CDR2 SYDVKM. The CDR3 sequence: CASSPQGRGDYEQYF. CDR3 in DNA: TGTGCCAGCAGTCCCCAGGGGAGGGGGGACTACGAGCAGTACTTC.

The chain combines TRBV7-9 with TRBJ1-1; D is uncertain. This CDR3 is built from 14 residues. The germline V and J ends were trimmed by 3 bases and 4 bases, with 12 bases remaining between them. Germline assignment: CDR1 SEHNR and CDR2 FQNEAQ (reference sequence). The CDR3 spells CASSFEGMATEAFF. DNA for the CDR3: TGTGCCAGCAGCTTTGAGGGTATGGCCACTGAAGCTTTCTTT.

Notes on this clone: This sample includes further DNA sequences coding for the same CDR3. The genes are TRBV27 and TRBJ2-7; 8 bases agree with TRBD2. Germline V gene data show CDR1 as MNHEY and CDR2 as SMNVEV (reference sequence). With 2 bases clipped from V and 3 bases from J, the junction kept 3 bases outside the gene matches. This CDR3 spans 14 amino acids. CDR3 bases: TGTGCCAGCAGTTTAAGTGGGACTAGCTACGAGCAGTACTTC. Translated: CASSLSGTSYEQYF.

The CDR3 DNA sequence: TGTGCCAGCAGTGGGGTAGCGGGCGGGTCCTACTACGAGCAGTACTTC. Protein product: CASSGVAGGSYYEQYF. This chain connects TRBV2 to TRBJ2-7; 7 bases are shared with TRBD2. The germline CDR1 and CDR2 sequences are SNHLY and FYNNEI. The CDR3 is made up of 16 amino acids. J lost 3 bases, V lost 4 bases, and 12 bases had no gene match.

V and J are TRBV7-2 and TRBJ2-5, with unresolved D. Trimming removed 3 bases at V and 1 base at J, with 9 bases between. The CDR3 extends over 14 amino acids. CDR1 is SGHTA, CDR2 FQGNSA, per germline. The CDR3 is CASSFSRLQETQYF. The CDR3 DNA follows: TGTGCCAGCAGCTTTTCCAGGCTCCAAGAGACCCAGTACTTC.

The chain uses TRBV5-1 and TRBJ2-7, with D possibly TRBD2 on 7 matching bases. The CDR3 contains 14 residues. V lost 2 bases and J 3 bases, leaving 12 bases between the germline ends. CDR1 is SGHRS and CDR2 is YFSETQ in the germline V gene. The CDR3 nucleotides read TGCGCCAGCAGCTTAGTGGGAGGGGGCTACGAGCAGTACTTC. Protein: CASSLVGGGYEQYF. Looking up the rest from reference TRBV5-1 and TRBJ2-7 gives the full variable domain: KAGVTQTPRYLIKTRGQQVTLSCSPISGHRSVSWYQQTPGQGLQFLFEYFSETQRNKGNFPGRFSGRQFSNSRSEMNVSTLELGDSALYLCASSLVGGGYEQYFGPGTRLTVT.

The chain recombines TRBV28 with TRBJ1-4; D remains ambiguous. The CDR3 totals 14 residues. The ends were cut back, 0 bases at V and 8 bases at J, with 10 bases in the middle. Germline V CDR1 and CDR2: MDHEN, SYDVKM. CDR3 amino acids: CASSLWAKREKLFF. DNA of the CDR3: TGTGCCAGCAGTTTATGGGCTAAACGGGAAAAACTGTTTTTT.

The rearrangement links TRBV11-2 to TRBJ2-1; 13 bases line up with TRBD2. The ends lost 6 bases at V and 5 bases at J; junction bases unmatched: 7. This CDR3 is 16 amino acids long. Germline values: CDR1 SGHAT, CDR2 FQNNGV. DNA of the CDR3: TGTGCCAGCAGGCGGACTAGCGGGAGTGCCAACAATGAGCAGTTCTTC. It is translated as CASRRTSGSANNEQFF.

The chain carries TRBV7-9 and TRBJ2-5, with TRBD2 as a possible D gene (5 bases). CDR1 is SEHNR and CDR2 is FQNEAQ in the germline V gene (reference sequence). The CDR3 sequence is 12 residues long. The V and J ends lost 5 bases and 7 bases respectively, with 11 bases between them. The CDR3 DNA is TGTGCCAGCAGCGGGAGAGATGGGACCCAGTACTTC. It encodes CASSGRDGTQYF.

V usage is TRBV29-1 and J usage is TRBJ2-1; a possible D gene is TRBD2 (7 bases). V was cut by 3 bases and J by 7 bases, with 16 bases left in between. CDR1 is SQVTM, CDR2 ANQGSEA, per germline. The CDR3 loop spans 14 amino acids. CDR3 nucleotide sequence: TGCAGCGTTGACAGGGGAGGGCCATTGAATGAGCAGTTCTTC. Translation: CSVDRGGPLNEQFF.

V is TRBV19 and J is TRBJ2-7; D gene uncertain. CDR1 is LNHDA, CDR2 SQIVND, per germline (reference sequence). V was cut by 3 bases and J by 3 bases, with 6 bases left in between. The CDR3 sequence is 12 residues long. CDR3 in DNA: TGTGCCAGTAGTATCGGCAACTACGAGCAGTACTTC. Its translation: CASSIGNYEQYF.

This clone was recorded once. The V and J genes are TRBV5-4 and TRBJ1-2; D gene ambiguous. The CDR3 runs to 15 residues. Trimming cost V 0 bases and J 5 bases, with 14 bases left between them. The V gene's germline CDR1 is SGHNT and CDR2 YYREEE (reference sequence). This CDR3 reads CASSLAGDLQYGYTF. The CDR3 DNA reads as TGTGCCAGCAGCTTGGCTGGGGATCTTCAGTATGGCTACACCTTC.